The TCR beta chain described here comes from a study of blood T cell repertoires in COVID-19. Data came from immunoSEQ multiplex PCR; TCRdb stores just in-frame clones and leaves some out. The profile shows over 85,000 clones, about 90% of them singletons. The V segment lost 7 bases and the J segment 1 base; nucleotides outside the gene matches: 11. The CDR3 runs to 17 residues. Germline V gene sequence: CDR1 SGHDN, CDR2 FVKESK. This clone has only a few counts. Sequencing input: peripheral blood. The source is a human donor in a cohort sampled during active COVID-19. The chain has TRBV14 and TRBJ2-2; 8 bases map to TRBD1. This CDR3 is CASTNTQGALNTGELFF. In DNA, the CDR3 is TGTGCCAGCACCAACACCCAGGGGGCGTTGAACACCGGGGAGCTGTTTTTT.